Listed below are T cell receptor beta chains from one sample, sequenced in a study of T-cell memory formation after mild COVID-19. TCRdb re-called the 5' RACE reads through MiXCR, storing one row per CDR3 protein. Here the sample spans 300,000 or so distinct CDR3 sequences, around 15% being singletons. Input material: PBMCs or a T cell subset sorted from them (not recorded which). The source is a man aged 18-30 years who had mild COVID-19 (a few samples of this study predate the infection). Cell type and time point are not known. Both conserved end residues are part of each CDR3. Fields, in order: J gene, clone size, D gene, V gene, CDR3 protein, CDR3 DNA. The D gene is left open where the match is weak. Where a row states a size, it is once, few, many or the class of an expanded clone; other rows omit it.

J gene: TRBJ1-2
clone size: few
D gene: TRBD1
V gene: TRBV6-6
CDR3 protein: CASSYWSGGTANYGYTF
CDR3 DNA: TGTGCCAGCAGTTACTGGTCTGGGGGGACAGCGAACTATGGCTACACCTTC

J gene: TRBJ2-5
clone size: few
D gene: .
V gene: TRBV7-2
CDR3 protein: CASSLAIQETQYF
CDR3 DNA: TGTGCCAGCAGCTTAGCAATTCAGGAGACCCAGTACTTC

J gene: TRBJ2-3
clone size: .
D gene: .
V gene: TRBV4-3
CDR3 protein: CASSQDPSSTDTQYF
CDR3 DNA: TGCGCCAGCAGCCAAGATCCGAGTTCCACAGATACGCAGTATTTT

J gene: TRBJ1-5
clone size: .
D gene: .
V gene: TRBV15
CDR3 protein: CATSREMGAVKRPQHF
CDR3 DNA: TGTGCCACCAGCAGAGAAATGGGGGCGGTCAAACGGCCCCAGCATTTT

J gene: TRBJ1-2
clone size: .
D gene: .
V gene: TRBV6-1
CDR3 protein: CASSPDAYGYTF
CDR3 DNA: TGTGCCAGCAGCCCGGACGCCTATGGCTACACCTTC

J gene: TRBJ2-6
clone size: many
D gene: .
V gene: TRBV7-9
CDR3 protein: CASSKQGGGANVLTF
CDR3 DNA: TGTGCCAGCAGCAAACAGGGCGGGGGGGCCAACGTCCTGACTTTC

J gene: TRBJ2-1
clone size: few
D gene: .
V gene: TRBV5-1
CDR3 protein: CASSRARGDEQFF
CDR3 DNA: TGCGCCAGCAGCAGGGCCAGGGGCGATGAGCAGTTCTTC

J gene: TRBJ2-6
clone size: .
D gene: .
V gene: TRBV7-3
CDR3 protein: CASSLGVRHFAGANVLTF
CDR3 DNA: TGTGCCAGCAGCTTAGGGGTCAGACACTTCGCTGGGGCCAACGTCCTGACTTTC

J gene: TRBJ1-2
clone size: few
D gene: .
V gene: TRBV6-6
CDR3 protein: CASSPTALNYGYTF
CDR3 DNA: TGTGCCAGCAGTCCCACGGCGTTAAACTATGGCTACACCTTC

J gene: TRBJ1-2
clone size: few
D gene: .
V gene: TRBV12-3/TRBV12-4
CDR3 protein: CASSDWTVNYGYTF
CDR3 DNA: TGTGCCAGCAGTGATTGGACAGTCAACTATGGCTACACCTTC

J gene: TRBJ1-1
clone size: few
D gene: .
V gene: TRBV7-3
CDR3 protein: CASSLQAVTEAFF
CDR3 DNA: TGTGCCAGCAGCCTACAGGCGGTCACTGAAGCTTTCTTT

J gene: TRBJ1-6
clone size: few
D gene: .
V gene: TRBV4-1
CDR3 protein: CASSQPGDGFSSPLHF
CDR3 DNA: TGCGCCAGCAGCCAACCCGGAGACGGCTTTTCTTCACCCCTCCACTTT

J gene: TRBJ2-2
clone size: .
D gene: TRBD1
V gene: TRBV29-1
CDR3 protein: CSVLGDRGNTGELFF
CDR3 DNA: TGCAGCGTCCTGGGCGACAGGGGAAACACCGGGGAGCTGTTTTTT

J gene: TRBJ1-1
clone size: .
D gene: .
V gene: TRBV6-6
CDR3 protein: CASSPFPTGGTEAFF
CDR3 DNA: TGTGCCAGCAGTCCATTTCCGACGGGGGGGACTGAAGCTTTCTTT

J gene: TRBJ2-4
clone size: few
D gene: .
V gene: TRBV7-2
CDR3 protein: CASSPQGLLAKNIQYF
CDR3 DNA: TGTGCCAGCAGCCCGCAGGGCCTTCTAGCCAAAAACATTCAGTACTTC

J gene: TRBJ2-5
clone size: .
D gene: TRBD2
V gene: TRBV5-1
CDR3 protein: CASSFSRGGEETQYF
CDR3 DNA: TGCGCCAGCAGCTTTTCCCGGGGGGGAGAAGAGACCCAGTACTTC

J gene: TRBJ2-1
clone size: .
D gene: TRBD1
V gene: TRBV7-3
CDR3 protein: CASSASGTGLDEQFF
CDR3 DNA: TGTGCCAGCAGCGCCTCCGGGACAGGGTTAGATGAGCAGTTCTTC

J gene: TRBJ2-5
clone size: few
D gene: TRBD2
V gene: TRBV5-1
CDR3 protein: CASSFVAGGIQETQYF
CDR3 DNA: TGCGCCAGCAGCTTCGTTGCGGGGGGTATCCAAGAGACCCAGTACTTC

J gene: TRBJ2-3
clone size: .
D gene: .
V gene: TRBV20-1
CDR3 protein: CSALLGTDSTDTQYF
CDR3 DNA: TGCAGTGCTTTACTCGGGACGGATAGCACAGATACGCAGTATTTT

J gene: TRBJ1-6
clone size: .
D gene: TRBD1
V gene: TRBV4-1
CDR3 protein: CASSQGYRGTSYNSPLHF
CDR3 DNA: TGCGCCAGCAGCCAAGGATACAGGGGTACGTCCTATAATTCACCCCTCCACTTT

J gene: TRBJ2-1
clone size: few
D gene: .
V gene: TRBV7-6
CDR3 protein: CASSLGSHGRYEQFF
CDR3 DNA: TGTGCCAGCAGCTTAGGAAGTCATGGACGCTATGAGCAGTTCTTC

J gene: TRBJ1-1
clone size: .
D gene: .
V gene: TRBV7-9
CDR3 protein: CASSALGGGQRTEAFF
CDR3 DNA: TGTGCCAGCAGCGCTCTAGGTGGGGGGCAGAGAACTGAAGCTTTCTTT

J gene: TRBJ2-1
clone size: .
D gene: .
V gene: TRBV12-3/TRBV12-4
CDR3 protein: CASSLIKEGGKEQFF
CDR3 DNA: TGTGCCAGCAGTTTGATTAAGGAGGGCGGGAAAGAGCAGTTCTTC

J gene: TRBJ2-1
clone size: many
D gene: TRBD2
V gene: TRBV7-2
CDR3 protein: CASSFSGGRNEQFF
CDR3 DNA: TGTGCCAGCAGCTTCTCGGGGGGGAGGAATGAGCAGTTCTTC

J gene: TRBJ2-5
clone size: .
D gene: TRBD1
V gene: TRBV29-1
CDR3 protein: CSGRTNYRGQETQYF
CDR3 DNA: TGCAGCGGGCGGACCAACTACAGGGGACAAGAGACCCAGTACTTC

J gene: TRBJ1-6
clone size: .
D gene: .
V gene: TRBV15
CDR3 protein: CATSREVGPSPLHF
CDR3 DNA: TGTGCCACCAGCAGGGAAGTGGGGCCGTCACCCCTCCACTTT

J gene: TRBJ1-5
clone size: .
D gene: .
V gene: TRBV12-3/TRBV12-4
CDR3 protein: CASSLAGRGQPQHF
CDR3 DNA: TGTGCCAGCAGCCTTGCGGGGAGAGGTCAGCCCCAGCATTTT

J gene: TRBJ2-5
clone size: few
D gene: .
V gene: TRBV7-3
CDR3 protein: CASSQNPRGQETQYF
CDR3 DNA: TGTGCCAGCAGCCAAAATCCCAGGGGCCAAGAGACCCAGTACTTC

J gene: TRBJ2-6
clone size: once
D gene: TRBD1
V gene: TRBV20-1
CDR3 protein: CSASDRDNSGANVLTF
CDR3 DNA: TGCAGTGCTAGCGACAGGGATAACTCTGGGGCCAACGTCCTGACTTTC

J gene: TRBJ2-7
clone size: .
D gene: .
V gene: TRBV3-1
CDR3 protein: CASSPRRARSYEQYF
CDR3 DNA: TGTGCCAGCAGCCCCCGGAGGGCTAGATCCTACGAGCAGTACTTC

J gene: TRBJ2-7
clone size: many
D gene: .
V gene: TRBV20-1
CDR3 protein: CSAGGPSRSSEQYF
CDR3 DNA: TGCAGTGCAGGCGGGCCCTCCAGGAGTTCCGAGCAGTACTTC